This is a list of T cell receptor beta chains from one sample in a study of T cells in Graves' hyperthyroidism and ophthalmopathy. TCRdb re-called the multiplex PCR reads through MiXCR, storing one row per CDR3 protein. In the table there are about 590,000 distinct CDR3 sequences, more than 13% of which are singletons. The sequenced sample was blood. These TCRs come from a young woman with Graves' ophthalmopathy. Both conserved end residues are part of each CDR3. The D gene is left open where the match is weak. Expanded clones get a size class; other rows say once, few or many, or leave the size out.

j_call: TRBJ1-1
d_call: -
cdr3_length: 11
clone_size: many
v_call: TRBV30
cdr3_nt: TGTGCCTGGAGCGGAGTCACTGAAGCTTTCTTT
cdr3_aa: CAWSGVTEAFF

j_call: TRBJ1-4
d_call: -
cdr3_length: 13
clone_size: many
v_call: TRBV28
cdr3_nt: TGTGCCACCGCGGGGGAGGCTAATGAAAAACTGTTTTTT
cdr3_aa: CATAGEANEKLFF

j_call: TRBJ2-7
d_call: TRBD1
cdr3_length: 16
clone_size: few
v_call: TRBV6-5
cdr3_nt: TGTGCCAGCAGTTACGGACCGGGACAGGGGGTCGACGAGCAGTACTTC
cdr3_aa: CASSYGPGQGVDEQYF

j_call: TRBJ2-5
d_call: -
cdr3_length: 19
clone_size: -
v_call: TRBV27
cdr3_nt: TGTGCCAGCAGTTTATTTCCCCCTCTACTAGCTACGAAGGGAAAGACCCAGTACTTC
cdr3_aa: CASSLFPPLLATKGKTQYF

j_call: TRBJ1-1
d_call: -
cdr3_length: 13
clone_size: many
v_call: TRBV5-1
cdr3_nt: TGCGCCAGCAGCTGGGAGTCGAACACTGAAGCTTTCTTT
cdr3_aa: CASSWESNTEAFF

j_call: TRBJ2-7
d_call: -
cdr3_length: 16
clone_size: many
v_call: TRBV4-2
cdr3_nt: TGTGCCAGCAGCCAAGGGTCCCCCCCTAGCGTCTACGAGCAGTACTTC
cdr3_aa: CASSQGSPPSVYEQYF

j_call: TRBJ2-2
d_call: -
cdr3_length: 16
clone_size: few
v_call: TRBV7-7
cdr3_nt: TGTGCTAGCAGCCCCTTGGAGGGGGCGCGCACCGGGGAGCTGTTTTTT
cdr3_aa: CASSPLEGARTGELFF

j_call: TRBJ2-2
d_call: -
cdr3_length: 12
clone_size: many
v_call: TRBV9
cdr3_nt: TGTGCCAGCAGCGTATGGGCCGGGGAGCTGTTTTTT
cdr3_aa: CASSVWAGELFF

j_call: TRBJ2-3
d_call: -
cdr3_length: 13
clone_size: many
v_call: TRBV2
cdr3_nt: TGTGCCAGCAGTGAAGCAGGGTTGGATACGCAGTATTTT
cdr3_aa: CASSEAGLDTQYF

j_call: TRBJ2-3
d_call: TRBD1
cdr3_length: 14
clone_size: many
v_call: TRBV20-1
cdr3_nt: TGCAGTGCTAGGGACAGGGGGCGGGCAGATACGCAGTATTTT
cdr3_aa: CSARDRGRADTQYF

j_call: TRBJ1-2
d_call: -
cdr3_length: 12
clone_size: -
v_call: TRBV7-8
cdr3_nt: TGTGCCAGCAGCTTAGGGAGGGAGGGCTACACCTTC
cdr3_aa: CASSLGREGYTF

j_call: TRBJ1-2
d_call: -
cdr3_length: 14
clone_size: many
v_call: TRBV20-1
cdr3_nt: TGCAGTGCTAGAGATGGGCGGACAAACTATGGCTACACCTTC
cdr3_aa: CSARDGRTNYGYTF